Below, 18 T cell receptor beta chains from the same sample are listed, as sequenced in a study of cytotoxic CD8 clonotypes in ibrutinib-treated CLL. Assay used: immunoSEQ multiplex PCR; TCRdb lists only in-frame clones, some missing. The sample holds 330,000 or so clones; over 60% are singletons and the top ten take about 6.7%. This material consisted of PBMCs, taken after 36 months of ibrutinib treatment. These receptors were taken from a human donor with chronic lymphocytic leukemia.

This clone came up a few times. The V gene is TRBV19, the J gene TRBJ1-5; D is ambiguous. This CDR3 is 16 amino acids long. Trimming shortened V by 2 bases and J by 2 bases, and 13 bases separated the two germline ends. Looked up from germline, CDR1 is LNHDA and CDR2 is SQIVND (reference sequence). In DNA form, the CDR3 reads TGTGCCAGTAGTATACCCAGGCTTCGGGGCAATCAGCCCCAGCATTTT. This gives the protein CASSIPRLRGNQPQHF.

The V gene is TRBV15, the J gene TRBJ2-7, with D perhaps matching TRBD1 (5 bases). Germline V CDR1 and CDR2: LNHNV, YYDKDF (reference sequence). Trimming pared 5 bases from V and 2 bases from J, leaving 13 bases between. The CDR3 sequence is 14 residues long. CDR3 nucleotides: TGTGCCACCAGCCTGACAGAGGCAACCTACGAGCAGTACTTC. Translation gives CATSLTEATYEQYF.

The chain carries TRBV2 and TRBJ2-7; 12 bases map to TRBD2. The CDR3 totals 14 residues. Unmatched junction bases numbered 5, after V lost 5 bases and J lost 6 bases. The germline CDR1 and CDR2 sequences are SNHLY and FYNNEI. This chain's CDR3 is CASSMTSGSAEQYF. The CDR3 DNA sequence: TGTGCCAGCAGTATGACTAGCGGGAGCGCCGAGCAGTACTTC.

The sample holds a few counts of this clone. The CDR3 reads CASSLSGRGPREQYF. DNA for the CDR3: TGCGCCAGCAGCTTGAGCGGCAGGGGGCCGAGGGAGCAGTACTTC. The chain joins TRBV5-1 to TRBJ2-7; 8 bases match TRBD1. This CDR3 spans 15 amino acids. V lost 1 base and J lost 7; bases outside the gene matches: 10. CDR1 is SGHRS and CDR2 is YFSETQ in the germline V gene.

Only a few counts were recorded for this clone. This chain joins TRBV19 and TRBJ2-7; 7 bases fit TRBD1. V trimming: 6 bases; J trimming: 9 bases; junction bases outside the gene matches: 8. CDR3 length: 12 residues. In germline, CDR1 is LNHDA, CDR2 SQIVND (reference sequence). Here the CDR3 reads CASSAQTGWQYF. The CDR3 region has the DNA TGTGCCAGTAGCGCCCAGACAGGGTGGCAGTACTTC. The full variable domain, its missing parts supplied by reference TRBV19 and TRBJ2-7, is DGGITQSPKYLFRKEGQNVTLSCEQNLNHDAMYWYRQDPGQGLRLIYYSQIVNDFQKGDIAEGYSVSREKKESFPLTVTSAQKNPTAFYLCASSAQTGWQYFGPGTRLTVT.

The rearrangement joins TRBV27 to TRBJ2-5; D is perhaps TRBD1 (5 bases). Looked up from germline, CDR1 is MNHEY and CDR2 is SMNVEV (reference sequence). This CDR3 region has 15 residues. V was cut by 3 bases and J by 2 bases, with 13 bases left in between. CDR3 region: CASSFSWTTQETQYF. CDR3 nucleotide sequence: TGTGCCAGCAGTTTCTCCTGGACAACTCAAGAGACCCAGTACTTC.

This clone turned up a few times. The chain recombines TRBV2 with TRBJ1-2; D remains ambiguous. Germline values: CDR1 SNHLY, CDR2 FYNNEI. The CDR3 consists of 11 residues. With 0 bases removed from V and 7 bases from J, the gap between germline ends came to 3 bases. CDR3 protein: CASSEAGGYTF. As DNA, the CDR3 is TGTGCCAGCAGTGAAGCCGGTGGCTACACCTTC.

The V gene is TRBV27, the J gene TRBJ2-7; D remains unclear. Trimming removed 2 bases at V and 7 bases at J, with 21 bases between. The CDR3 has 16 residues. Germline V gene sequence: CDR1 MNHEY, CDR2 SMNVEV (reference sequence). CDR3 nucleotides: TGTGCCAGCAGTTTAGGGTTTATAGTACTAACGACGGAGCAGTACTTC. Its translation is CASSLGFIVLTTEQYF.

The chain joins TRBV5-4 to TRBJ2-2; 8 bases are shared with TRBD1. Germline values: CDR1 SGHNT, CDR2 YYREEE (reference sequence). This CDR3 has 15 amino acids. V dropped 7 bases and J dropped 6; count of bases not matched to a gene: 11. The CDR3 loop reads CASRRTGTGAGELFF. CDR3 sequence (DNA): TGTGCCAGCCGGAGGACAGGGACGGGAGCCGGGGAGCTGTTTTTT. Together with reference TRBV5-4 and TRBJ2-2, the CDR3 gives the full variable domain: ETGVTQSPTHLIKTRGQQVTLRCSSQSGHNTVSWYQQALGQGPQFIFQYYREEENGRGNFPPRFSGLQFPNYSSELNVNALELDDSALYLCASRRTGTGAGELFFGEGSRLTVL.

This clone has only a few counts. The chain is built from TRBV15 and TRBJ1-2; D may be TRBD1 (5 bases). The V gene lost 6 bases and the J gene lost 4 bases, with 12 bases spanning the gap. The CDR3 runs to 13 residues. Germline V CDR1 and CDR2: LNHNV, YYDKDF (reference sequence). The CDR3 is CATRRGASYGYTF. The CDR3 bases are TGTGCCACCAGGCGAGGGGCTAGCTATGGCTACACCTTC.

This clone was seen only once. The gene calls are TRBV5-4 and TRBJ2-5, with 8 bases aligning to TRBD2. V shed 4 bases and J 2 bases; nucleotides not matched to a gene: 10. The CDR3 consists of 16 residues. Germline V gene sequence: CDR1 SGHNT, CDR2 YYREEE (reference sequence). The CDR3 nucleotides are TGTGCCAGCAGCCTTAAAGCGGGAGTGGGACAAGAGACCCAGTACTTC. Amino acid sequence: CASSLKAGVGQETQYF.

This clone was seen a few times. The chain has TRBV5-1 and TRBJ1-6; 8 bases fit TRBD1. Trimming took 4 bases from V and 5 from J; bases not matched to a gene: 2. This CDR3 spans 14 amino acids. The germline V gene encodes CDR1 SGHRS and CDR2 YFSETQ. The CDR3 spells CASSPTGDNSPLHF. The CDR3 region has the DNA TGCGCCAGCAGCCCGACAGGGGATAATTCACCCCTCCACTTT.

CDR3 DNA: TGTGCCAGCGGCGGACGCGGGACTAGGGACAATGAGCAGTTCTTC. Encoded protein: CASGGRGTRDNEQFF. The chain recombines TRBV13 with TRBJ2-1, with 8 positions matching TRBD2. Germline V gene sequence: CDR1 PRHDT, CDR2 FYEKMQ (reference sequence). The CDR3 extends over 15 amino acids. Losses at the gene ends were 8 bases for V and 5 bases for J; bases not matched to a gene: 11.

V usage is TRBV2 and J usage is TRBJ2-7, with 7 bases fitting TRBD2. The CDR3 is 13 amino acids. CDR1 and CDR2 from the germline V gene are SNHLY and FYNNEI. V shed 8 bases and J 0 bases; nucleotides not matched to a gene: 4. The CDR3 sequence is CASGRDFSYEQYF. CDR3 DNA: TGTGCCAGCGGGAGGGACTTCTCCTACGAGCAGTACTTC.

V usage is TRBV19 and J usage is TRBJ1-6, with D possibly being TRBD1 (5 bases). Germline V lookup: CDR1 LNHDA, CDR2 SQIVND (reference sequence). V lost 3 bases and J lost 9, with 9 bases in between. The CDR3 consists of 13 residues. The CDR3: CASSIGGFSPLHF. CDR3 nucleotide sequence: TGTGCCAGTAGTATTGGGGGATTTTCACCCCTCCACTTT. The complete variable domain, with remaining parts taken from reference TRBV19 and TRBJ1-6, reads DGGITQSPKYLFRKEGQNVTLSCEQNLNHDAMYWYRQDPGQGLRLIYYSQIVNDFQKGDIAEGYSVSREKKESFPLTVTSAQKNPTAFYLCASSIGGFSPLHFGNGTRLTVT.

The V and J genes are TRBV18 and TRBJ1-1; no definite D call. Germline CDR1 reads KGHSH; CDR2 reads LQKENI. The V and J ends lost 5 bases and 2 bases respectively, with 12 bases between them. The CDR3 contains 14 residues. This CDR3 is CASSSRVHNTEAFF. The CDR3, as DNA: TGTGCCAGCTCATCGAGGGTACACAACACTGAAGCTTTCTTT.

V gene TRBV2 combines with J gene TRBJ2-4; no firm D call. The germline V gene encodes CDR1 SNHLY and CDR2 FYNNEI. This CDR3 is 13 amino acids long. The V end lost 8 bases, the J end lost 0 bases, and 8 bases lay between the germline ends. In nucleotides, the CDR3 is TGTGCCAGCTTGGTGGTAGCCAAAAACATTCAGTACTTC. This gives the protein CASLVVAKNIQYF.

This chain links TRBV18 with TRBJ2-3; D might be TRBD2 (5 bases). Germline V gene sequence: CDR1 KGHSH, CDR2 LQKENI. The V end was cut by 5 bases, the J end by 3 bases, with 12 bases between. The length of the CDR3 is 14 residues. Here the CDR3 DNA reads TGTGCCAGCTCATTTACCCCGGGGACAGATACGCAGTATTTT. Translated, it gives CASSFTPGTDTQYF.